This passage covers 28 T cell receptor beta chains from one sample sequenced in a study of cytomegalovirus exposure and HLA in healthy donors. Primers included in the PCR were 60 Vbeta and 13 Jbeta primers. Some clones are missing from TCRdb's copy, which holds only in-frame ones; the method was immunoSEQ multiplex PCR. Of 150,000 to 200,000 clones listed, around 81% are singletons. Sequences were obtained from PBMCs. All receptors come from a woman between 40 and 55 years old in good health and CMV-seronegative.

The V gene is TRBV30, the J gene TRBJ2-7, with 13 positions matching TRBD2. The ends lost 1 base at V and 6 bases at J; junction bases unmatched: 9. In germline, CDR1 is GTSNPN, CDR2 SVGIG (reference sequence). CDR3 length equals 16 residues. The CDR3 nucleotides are TGTGCCTGGAGTGGGACTAGCGGGAGAATCGGGGGCGAGCAGTACTTC. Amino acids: CAWSGTSGRIGGEQYF.

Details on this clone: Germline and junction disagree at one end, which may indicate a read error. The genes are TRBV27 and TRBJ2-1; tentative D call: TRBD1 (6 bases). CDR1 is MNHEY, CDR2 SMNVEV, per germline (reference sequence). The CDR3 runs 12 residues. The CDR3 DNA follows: TGTGCCAGCAGTTTGGGGGACAATCAGCAGTTCTTC. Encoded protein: CASSLGDNQQFF.

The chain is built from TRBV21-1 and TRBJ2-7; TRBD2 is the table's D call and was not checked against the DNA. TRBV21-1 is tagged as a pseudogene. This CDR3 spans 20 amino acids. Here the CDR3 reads CANLEITGTSGRGGVYEQYF. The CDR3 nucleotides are TGTGCCAACCTTGAAATAACCGGGACTAGCGGGAGGGGTGGGGTTTACGAGCAGTACTTC.

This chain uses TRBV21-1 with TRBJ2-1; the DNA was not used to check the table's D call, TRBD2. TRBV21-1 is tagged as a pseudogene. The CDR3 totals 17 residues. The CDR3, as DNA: TGTGCCAGCAGCAAAAATATTCGGGCGGGATTGTGTAATGAGCAGTTCTTC. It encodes CASSKNIRAGLCNEQFF.

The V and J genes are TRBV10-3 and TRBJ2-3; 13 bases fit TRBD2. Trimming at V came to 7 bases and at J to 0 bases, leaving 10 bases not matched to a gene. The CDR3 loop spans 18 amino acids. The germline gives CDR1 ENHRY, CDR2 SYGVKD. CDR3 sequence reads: CAINTNPGLAGSTDTQYF. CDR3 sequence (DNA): TGTGCCATCAACACGAACCCGGGACTAGCGGGAAGCACAGATACGCAGTATTTT.

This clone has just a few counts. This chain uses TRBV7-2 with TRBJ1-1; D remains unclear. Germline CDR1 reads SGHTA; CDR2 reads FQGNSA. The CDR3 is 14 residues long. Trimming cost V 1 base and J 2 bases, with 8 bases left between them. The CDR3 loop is CASSLDPSNTEAFF. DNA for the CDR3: TGTGCCAGCAGCTTAGATCCCAGTAACACTGAAGCTTTCTTT.

CDR3 amino acids: CASRRSASGELFF. In DNA form, the CDR3 reads TGTGCCAGCAGACGAAGCGCCTCCGGGGAGCTGTTTTTT. The J gene is TRBJ2-2, the V gene TRBV7-3, with D unresolved. CDR1 is SGHTA, CDR2 FQGTGA, per germline. V lost 6 bases and J lost 6, with 11 bases in between. CDR3 length: 13 residues.

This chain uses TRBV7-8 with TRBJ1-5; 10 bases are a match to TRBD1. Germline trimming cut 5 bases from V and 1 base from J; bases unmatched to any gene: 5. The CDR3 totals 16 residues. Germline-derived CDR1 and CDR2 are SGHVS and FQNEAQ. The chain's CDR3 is CASSPMDRGSNQPQHF. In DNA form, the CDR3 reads TGTGCCAGCAGCCCCATGGACAGGGGGAGCAATCAGCCCCAGCATTTT.

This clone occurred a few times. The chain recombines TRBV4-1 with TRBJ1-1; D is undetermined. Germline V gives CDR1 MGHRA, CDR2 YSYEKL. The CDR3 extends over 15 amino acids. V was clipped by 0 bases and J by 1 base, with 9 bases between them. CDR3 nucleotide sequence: TGCGCCAGCAGCCAAGAAGCGGTGGGGAACACTGAAGCTTTCTTT. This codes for CASSQEAVGNTEAFF.

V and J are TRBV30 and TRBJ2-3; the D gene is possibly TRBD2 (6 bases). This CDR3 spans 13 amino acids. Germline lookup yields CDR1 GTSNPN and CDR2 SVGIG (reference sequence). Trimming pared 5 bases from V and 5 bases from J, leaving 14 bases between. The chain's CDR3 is CAWAGLTGDTQYF. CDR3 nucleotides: TGTGCCTGGGCGGGACTCACGGGAGATACGCAGTATTTT.

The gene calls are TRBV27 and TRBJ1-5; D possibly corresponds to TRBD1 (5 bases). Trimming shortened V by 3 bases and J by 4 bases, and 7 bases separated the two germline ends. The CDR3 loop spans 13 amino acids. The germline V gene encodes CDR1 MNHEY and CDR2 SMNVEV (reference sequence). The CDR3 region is CASSFRQNQPQHF. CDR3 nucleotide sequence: TGTGCCAGCAGTTTCCGACAGAATCAGCCCCAGCATTTT.

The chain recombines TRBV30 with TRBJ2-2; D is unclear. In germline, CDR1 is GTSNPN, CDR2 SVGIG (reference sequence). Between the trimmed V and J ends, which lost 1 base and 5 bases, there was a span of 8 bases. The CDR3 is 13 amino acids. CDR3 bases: TGTGCCTGGAGTGCCCTGAGGACCGGGGAGCTGTTTTTT. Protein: CAWSALRTGELFF.

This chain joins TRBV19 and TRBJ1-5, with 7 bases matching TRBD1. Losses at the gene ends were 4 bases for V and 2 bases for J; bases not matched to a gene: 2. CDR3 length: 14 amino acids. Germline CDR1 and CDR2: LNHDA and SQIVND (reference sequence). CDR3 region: CASSKGGGNQPQHF. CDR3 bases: TGTGCCAGTAGTAAAGGGGGCGGCAATCAGCCCCAGCATTTT.

For the CDR3, the DNA is TGCAGCGTTGTTGTAGTGGCGGGAGGGCCCGGGGAGCAGTACTTC. This codes for CSVVVVAGGPGEQYF. J is TRBJ2-7 and V is TRBV29-1; 9 positions match TRBD2. V gave up 4 bases and J gave up 7 bases; unmatched junction bases: 14. This CDR3 has 15 amino acids. The germline V gene has CDR1 SQVTM and CDR2 ANQGSEA.

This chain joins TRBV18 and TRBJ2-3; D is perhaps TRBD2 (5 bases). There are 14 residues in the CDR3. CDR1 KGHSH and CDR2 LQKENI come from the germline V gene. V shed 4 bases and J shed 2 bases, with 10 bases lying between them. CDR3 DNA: TGTGCCAGCTCACTCGGGATCAACACAGATACGCAGTATTTT. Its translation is CASSLGINTDTQYF.

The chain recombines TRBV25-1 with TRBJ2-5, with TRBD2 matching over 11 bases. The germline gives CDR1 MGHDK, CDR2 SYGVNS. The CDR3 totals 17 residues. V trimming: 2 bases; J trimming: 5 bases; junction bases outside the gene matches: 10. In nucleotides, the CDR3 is TGTGCCAGCAGTGAAGGGGCATTAGCGGGAGGGGCTGAGACCCAGTACTTC. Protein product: CASSEGALAGGAETQYF.

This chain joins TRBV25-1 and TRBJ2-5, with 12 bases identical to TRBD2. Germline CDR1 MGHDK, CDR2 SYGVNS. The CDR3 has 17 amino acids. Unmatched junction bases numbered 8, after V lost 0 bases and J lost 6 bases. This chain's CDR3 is CASSEYKASGREQTQYF. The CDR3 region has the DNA TGTGCCAGCAGTGAATATAAGGCTAGCGGGAGGGAACAGACCCAGTACTTC.

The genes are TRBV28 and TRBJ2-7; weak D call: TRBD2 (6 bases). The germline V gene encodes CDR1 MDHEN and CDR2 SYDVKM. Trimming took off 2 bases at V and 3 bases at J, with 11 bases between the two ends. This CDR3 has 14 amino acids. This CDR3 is CASSLNRRGYEQYF. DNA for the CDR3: TGTGCCAGCAGTTTAAACCGGAGGGGCTACGAGCAGTACTTC.

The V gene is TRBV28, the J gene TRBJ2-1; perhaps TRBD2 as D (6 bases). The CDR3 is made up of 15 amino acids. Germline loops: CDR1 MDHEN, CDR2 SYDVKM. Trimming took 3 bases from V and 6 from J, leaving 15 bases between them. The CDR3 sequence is CASSFPGRPVNEQFF. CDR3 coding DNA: TGTGCCAGCAGTTTTCCAGGGAGGCCGGTCAATGAGCAGTTCTTC.

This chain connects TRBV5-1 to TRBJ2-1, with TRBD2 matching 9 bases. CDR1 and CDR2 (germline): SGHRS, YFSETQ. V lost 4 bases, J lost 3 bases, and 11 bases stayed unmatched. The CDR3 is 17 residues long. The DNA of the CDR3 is TGCGCCAGCAGCGCCCAACTAGCGGGCGAGGGCTACAATGAGCAGTTCTTC. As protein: CASSAQLAGEGYNEQFF.

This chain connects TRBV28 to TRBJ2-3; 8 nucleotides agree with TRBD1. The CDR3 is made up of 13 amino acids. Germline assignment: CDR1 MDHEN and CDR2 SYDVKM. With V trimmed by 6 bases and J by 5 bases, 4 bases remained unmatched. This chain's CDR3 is CASRRQGQDTQYF. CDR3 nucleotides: TGTGCCAGCAGAAGACAGGGGCAAGATACGCAGTATTTT.

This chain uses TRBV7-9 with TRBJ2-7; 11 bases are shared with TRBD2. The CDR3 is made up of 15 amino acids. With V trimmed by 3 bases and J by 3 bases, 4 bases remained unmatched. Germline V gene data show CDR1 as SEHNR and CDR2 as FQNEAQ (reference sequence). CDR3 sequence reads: CASSFLAGGGYEQYF. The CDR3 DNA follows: TGTGCCAGCAGCTTTCTAGCGGGAGGTGGCTACGAGCAGTACTTC. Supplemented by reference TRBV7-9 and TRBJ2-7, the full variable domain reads DTGVSQNPRHKITKRGQNVTFRCDPISEHNRLYWYRQTLGQGPEFLTYFQNEAQLEKSRLLSDRFSAERPKGSFSTLEIQRTEQGDSAMYLCASSFLAGGGYEQYFGPGTRLTVT.

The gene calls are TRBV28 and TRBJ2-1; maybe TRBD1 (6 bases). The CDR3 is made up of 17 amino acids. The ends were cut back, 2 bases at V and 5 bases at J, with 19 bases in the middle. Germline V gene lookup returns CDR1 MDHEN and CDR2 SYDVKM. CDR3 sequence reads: CASSLLYRVTYNNEQFF. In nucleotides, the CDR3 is TGTGCCAGCAGTTTACTTTACAGGGTAACGTATAACAATGAGCAGTTCTTC. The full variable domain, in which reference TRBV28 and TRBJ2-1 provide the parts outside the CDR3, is DVKVTQSSRYLVKRTGEKVFLECVQDMDHENMFWYRQDPGLGLRLIYFSYDVKMKEKGDIPEGYSVSREKKERFSLILESASTNQTSMYLCASSLLYRVTYNNEQFFGPGTRLTVL.

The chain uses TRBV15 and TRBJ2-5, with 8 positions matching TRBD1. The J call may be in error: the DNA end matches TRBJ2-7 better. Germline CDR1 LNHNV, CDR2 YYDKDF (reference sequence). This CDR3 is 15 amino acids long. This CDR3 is CATSARQGSLAEQYF. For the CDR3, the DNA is TGTGCCACCAGCGCCCGACAGGGGAGCCTCGCCGAGCAGTACTTC.

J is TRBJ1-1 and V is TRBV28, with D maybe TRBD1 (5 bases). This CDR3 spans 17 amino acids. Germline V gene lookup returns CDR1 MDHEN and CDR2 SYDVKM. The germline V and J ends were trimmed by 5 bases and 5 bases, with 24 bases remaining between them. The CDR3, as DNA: TGTGCCAGCAGTCTTTTTTGGAGTACAGACCAGGGAACTGAAGCTTTCTTT. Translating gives CASSLFWSTDQGTEAFF.

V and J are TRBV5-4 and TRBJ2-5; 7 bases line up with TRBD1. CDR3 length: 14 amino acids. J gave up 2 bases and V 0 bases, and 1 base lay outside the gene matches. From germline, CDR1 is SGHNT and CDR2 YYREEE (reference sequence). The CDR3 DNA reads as TGTGCCAGCAGCTTGGCAGGGGGACAAGAGACCCAGTACTTC. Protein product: CASSLAGGQETQYF.

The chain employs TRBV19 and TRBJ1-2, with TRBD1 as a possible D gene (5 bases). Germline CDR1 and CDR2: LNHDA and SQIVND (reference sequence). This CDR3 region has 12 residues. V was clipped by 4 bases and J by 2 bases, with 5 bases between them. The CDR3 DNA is TGTGCCAGTAGTAACAGGAACTATGGCTACACCTTC. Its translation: CASSNRNYGYTF.

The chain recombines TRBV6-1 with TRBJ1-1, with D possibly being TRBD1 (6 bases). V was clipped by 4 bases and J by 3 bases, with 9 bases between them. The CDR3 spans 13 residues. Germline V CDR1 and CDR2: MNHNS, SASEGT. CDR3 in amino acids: CASSGSGDTEAFF. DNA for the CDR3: TGTGCCAGCAGTGGATCAGGGGACACTGAAGCTTTCTTT.